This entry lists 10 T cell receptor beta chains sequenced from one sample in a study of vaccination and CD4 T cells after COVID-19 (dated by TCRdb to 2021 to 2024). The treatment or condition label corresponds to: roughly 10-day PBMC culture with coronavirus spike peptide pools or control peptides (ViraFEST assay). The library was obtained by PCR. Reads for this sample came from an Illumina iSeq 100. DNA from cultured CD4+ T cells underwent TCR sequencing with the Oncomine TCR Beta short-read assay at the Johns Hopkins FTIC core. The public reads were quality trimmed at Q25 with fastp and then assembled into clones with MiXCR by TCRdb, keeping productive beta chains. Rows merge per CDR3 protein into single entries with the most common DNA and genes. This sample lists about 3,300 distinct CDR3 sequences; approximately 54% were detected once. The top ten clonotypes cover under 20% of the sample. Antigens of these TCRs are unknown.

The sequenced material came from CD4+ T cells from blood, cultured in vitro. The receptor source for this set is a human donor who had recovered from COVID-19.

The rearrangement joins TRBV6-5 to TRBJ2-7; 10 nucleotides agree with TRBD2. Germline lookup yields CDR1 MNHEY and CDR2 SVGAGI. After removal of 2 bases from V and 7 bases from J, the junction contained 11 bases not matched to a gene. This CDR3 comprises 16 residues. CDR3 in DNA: TGTGCCAGCAGTTACGGGGCAGCGGGGGGGCCGGAGGAGCAGTACTTC. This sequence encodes CASSYGAAGGPEEQYF.

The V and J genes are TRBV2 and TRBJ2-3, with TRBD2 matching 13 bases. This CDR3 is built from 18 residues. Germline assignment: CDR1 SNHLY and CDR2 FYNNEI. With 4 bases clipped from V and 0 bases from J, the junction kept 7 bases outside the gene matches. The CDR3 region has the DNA TGTGCCAGCAGTGCCTGGACTAGCGGGGGCCCTAGCACAGATACGCAGTATTTT. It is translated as CASSAWTSGGPSTDTQYF. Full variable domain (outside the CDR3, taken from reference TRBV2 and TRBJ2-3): EPEVTQTPSHQVTQMGQEVILRCVPISNHLYFYWYRQILGQKVEFLVSFYNNEISEKSEIFDDQFSVERPDGSNFTLKIRSTKLEDSAMYFCASSAWTSGGPSTDTQYFGPGTRLTVL.

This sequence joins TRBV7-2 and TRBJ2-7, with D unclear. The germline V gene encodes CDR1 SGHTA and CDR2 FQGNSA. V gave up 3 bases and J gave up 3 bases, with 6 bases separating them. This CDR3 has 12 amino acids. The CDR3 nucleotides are TGTGCCAGCAGCTTCAGTGGCTACGAGCAGTACTTC. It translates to CASSFSGYEQYF.

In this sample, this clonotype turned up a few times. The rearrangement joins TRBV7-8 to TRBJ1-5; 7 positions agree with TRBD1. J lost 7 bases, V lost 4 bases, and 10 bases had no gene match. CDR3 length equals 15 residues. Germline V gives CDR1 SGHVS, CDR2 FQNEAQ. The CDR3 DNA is TGTGCCAGCAGCTCCCAAATGACAGGGAGCCAGCCCCAGCATTTT. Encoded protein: CASSSQMTGSQPQHF.

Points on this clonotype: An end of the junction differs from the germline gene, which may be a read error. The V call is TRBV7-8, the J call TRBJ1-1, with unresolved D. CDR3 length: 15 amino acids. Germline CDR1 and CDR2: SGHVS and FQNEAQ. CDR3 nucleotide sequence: TGTGCCGGCAGCCCCCGGGAGGGATGGGGCACTGAAGCTTTCTTT. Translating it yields CAGSPREGWGTEAFF. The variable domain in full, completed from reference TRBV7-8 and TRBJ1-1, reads GAGVSQSPRYKVAKRGQDVALRCDPISGHVSLFWYQQALGQGPEFLTYFQNEAQLDKSGLPSDRFFAERPEGSVSTLKIQRTQQEDSAVYLCAGSPREGWGTEAFFGQGTRLTVV.

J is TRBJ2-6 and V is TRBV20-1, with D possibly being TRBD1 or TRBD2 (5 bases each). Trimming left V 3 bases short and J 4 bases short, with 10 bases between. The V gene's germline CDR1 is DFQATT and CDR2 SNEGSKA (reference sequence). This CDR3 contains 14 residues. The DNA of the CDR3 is TGCAGTGCTAGTTCGGGGACGGGGGCCAACGTCCTGACTTTC. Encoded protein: CSASSGTGANVLTF.

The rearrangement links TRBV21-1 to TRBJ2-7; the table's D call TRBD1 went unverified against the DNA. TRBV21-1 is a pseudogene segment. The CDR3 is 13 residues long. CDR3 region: CASSKGQGVKQYF. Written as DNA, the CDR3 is TGTGCCAGCAGCAAGGGACAGGGGGTAAAGCAGTACTTC.

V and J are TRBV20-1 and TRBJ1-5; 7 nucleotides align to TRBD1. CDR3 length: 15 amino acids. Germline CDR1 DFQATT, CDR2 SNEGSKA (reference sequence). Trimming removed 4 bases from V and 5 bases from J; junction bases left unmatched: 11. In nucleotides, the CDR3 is TGCAGTGCTACCCAGGGGGGGTCTTTGGATCAGCCCCAGCATTTT. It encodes CSATQGGSLDQPQHF.

The CDR3 here is CASSESSGEVGELFF. In DNA form, the CDR3 reads TGTGCCAGCAGCGAATCTTCGGGGGAGGTCGGGGAGCTGTTTTTT. The rearrangement links TRBV7-3 to TRBJ2-2, with D maybe TRBD2 (6 bases). CDR3 length: 15 residues. Per germline, CDR1 SGHTA and CDR2 FQGTGA. With 5 bases removed from V and 7 bases from J, the gap between germline ends came to 17 bases. Filled out from reference TRBV7-3 and TRBJ2-2, the complete variable domain reads GAGVSQTPSNKVTEKGKYVELRCDPISGHTALYWYRQSLGQGPEFLIYFQGTGAADDSGLPNDRFFAVRPEGSVSTLKIQRTERGDSAVYLCASSESSGEVGELFFGEGSRLTVL.

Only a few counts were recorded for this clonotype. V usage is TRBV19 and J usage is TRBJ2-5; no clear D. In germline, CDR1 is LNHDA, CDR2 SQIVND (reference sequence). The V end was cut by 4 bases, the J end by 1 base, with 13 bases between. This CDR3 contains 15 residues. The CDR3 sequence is CASSKLGQFQETQYF. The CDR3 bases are TGTGCCAGTAGTAAGCTCGGGCAGTTCCAAGAGACCCAGTACTTC.